At least ten counts were recorded for the clone carrying this TCR beta chain. Its antigen is unknown. This sample was taken from a study of early T cells in non-severe SARS-CoV-2 infection. Whole-study results and caveats: VDJdb matches were skewed toward anti-spike CD8 T cell responses.

TCRdb re-analysed the 5' RACE reads in MiXCR, keeping a single row per CDR3 protein. The repertoire holds roughly 34,000 distinct CDR3 sequences, with 4.7% as singletons. This sequence was found in an adult who was a healthcare worker with PCR-confirmed SARS-CoV-2 infection or an uninfected control (not recorded which). Sequenced material: whole blood.

The CDR3 nucleotides are TGTGCCAGCAGCTTAGAGGGGAGAGGAAAAGAGACCCAGTACTTC. Translating gives CASSLEGRGKETQYF. The V call is TRBV13, the J call TRBJ2-5; D could derive from TRBD1 or TRBD2 (5 bases each). The CDR3 totals 15 residues. With 1 base removed from V and 3 bases from J, the gap between germline ends came to 12 bases. From germline, CDR1 is PRHDT and CDR2 FYEKMQ (reference sequence).